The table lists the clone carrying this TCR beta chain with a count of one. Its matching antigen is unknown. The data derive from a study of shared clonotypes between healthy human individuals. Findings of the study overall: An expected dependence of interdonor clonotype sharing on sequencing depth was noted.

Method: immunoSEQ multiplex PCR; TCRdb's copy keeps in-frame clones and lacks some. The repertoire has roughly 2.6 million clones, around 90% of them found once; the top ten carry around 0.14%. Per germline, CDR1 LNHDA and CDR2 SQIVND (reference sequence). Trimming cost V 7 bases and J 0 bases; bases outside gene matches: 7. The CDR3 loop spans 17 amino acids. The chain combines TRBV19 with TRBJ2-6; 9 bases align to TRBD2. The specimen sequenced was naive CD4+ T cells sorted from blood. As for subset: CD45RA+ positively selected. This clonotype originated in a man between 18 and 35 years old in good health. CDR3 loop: CASNLAGADSGANVLTF. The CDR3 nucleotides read TGTGCCAGTAATTTAGCGGGAGCTGACTCTGGGGCCAACGTCCTGACTTTC.